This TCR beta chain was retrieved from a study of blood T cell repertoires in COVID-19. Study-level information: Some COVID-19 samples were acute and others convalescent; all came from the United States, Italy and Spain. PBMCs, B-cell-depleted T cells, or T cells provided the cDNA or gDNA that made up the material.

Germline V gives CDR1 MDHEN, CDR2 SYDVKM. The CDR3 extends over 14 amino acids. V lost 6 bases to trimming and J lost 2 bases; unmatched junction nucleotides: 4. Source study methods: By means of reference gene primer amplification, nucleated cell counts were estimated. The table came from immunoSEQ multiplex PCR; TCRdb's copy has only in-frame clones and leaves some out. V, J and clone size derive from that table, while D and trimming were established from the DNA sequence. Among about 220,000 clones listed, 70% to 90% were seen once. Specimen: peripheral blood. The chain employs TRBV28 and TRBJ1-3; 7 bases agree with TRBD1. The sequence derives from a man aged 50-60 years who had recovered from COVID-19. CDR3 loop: CASSTTGAGNTIYF. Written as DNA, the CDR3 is TGTGCCAGCAGCACAACAGGGGCTGGAAACACCATATATTTT.